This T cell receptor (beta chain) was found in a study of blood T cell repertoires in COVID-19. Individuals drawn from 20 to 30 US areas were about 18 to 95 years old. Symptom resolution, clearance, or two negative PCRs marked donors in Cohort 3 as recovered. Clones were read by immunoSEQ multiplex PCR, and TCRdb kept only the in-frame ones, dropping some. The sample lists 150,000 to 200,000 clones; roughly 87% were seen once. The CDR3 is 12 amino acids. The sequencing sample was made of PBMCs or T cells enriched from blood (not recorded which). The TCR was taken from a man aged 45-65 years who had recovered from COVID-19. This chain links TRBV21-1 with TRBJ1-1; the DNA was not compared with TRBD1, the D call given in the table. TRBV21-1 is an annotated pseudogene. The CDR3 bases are TGTGCCAGATGTGAGTGGGGCGCTGAAGCTTTCTTT. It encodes CARCEWGAEAFF.